This paragraph covers one TCR beta chain sequence. Its antigen is still unknown. No quality values exist for individual bases; no much larger clone is one base distant. The data were obtained in a study of cytomegalovirus exposure and HLA in healthy donors (dated by TCRdb to the late 2010s). For context, the study as a whole: An earlier analysis of approximately 640 of the donors reported about 290 Gb of sequence data and 100 million to 140 million unique TCR beta sequences from 150 million to 200 million T cells. An early release covering over 500 HLA-typed donors comprised 250 to 350 gigabases of sequencing data and roughly 85 million unique TCR sequences. Of the roughly 420 genotyped donors, less than 90% were placed in the genetic ancestry cluster associated with self-reported Caucasian donors. The study aimed to test whether signatures of past pathogen exposure could be identified by cataloging public T cell receptors. The study used immunosequencing to profile the T cell repertoires of about 670 subjects and linked those repertoires to cytomegalovirus serostatus. Besides the first cohort of roughly 660 subjects, a separate validation cohort made up of over 100 different subjects was used. To predict cytomegalovirus infection status, the study brought together high-throughput TCR immunosequencing, statistical association of individual TCRs with disease status, and machine learning. A later analysis re-analyzed previously published TCR beta repertoires from 666 donors and added high-resolution HLA genotyping to study TCR occurrence patterns. Rather than using new phenotypic data, the later analysis identified candidate immune exposures from TCR beta sequences and from how often those sequences occurred across donors. To decide whether each TCR beta V gene segment behaved as functional or pseudogenic, an earlier analysis of several hundred of the donors relied on high-throughput TCR beta sequencing. Donor age, sex, ethnicity and CMV serostatus were compiled together with the repertoire data. A later genetic analysis used genome-wide SNP genotypes for about three fifths of the 666 donors, treating that subset as a discovery cohort. Every repertoire in the discovery cohort had been generated on one and the same sequencing platform. Both class I and class II loci were covered by HLA typing, at four-digit resolution. Typing coverage differed by locus: A, B, C, DRB1 and DQB1 were typed in about 620-630 donors, DQA1 in 500 to 550, DPA1 in around 600, and DPB1 in just under 480. About 5 DR-DQ haplotypes were handled as single units for association and clustering, since linkage in the cohort was strong. On average, approximately 250,000 unique TCR beta nucleotide sequences were sequenced per donor among 398 genotyped donors of the cohort, with roughly 18% of those sequences being non-productive.

The paper as a whole reports these results and caveats: A total of roughly 160 TCR beta chains were listed by the study as associated with cytomegalovirus. Strong co-occurrence of HLA alleles, especially DR and DQ, made assigning TCR associations to individual alleles difficult. In a later analysis, most CMV-associated TCR beta chains were found to appear HLA-restricted, with HLA associations seemingly driven largely by CMV exposure. A cluster of highly shared sequence variants was judged likely to represent a technical artifact of the sequencing pipeline. V-gene and J-gene trimming of TCR beta chains was associated with a missense DCLRE1C variant in a later genetic analysis, and the association was replicated in an independent cohort. Three of the identified cytomegalovirus-associated TCR beta chains were confirmed in vitro to be specific for cytomegalovirus antigens. Because counts were too low, seventeen rarely observed V segments, including chromosome 9 orphons, were left out of the earlier analysis of some 600 of the donors. A further reported finding was that TCR beta sequences accurately predicted the HLA-A and HLA-B alleles for most subjects in the first cohort. In a later genetic analysis, fewer N-insertions in productive TCRs were reported among donors in an Asian-associated ancestry cluster than the roughly 700-donor mean. In a later analysis, over 15,000 TCR beta sequences were associated with specific HLA alleles at a false discovery rate of 0.05. Because the 87-base-pair reads could not distinguish some IMGT-functional V segments, including TRBV6-2 and TRBV6-3, those segments were excluded. In a later analysis, TCR association rates were found to vary across HLA loci, with the most associated TCRs seen for DRB1 alleles and the fewest for HLA-C alleles. The classifier was reported to diagnose cytomegalovirus status with high specificity and sensitivity in both the original and validation cohorts. Immune exposure information for the cohort was limited to CMV serostatus. In an earlier analysis of around 600 of the donors, most TCR beta V segments appeared in productive rearrangements about 87% or about 30% of the time, broadly matching IMGT annotations. Because some donors lacked HLA typing at each locus, the association tests relied only on the typed subset. Correlated functional status among segregating V segments might be attributable to linkage disequilibrium, but an unknown experimental factor could not be ruled out. According to a later analysis, parvovirus B19, influenza, CMV and Epstein-Barr virus appeared linked to several top co-occurrence clusters. The authors suggested that the approach could potentially be generalized to other disease states and immunological phenotypes. A later analysis found that HLA-associated TCR beta chains were more clonally expanded and had lower generation probabilities than equally common non-associated chains. In this cohort, only TCR beta chains were sequenced, and detectable features were limited by the absence of alpha or paired-chain data. Presence/absence analyses assumed roughly uniform sequencing depth across donors, an assumption that may not hold. While some public TCRs were present in many individuals, most TCR sequences turned up only very rarely across donors.

Receptor amplification or capture employed the immunoSEQ multiplex PCR assay. The multiplex PCR relied on a mix of 60 forward primers for TCR Vbeta segments and 13 reverse primers for TCR Jbeta segments. The CDR3 region of rearranged TCR beta genes was amplified from genomic DNA with a multiplex PCR assay. Amplified TCR beta libraries were sequenced as 87-base-pair reads on the Illumina HiSeq System. Concerning the study's data processing: A later analysis counted some 80 million unique TCR beta chains across the 700 or so repertoires, and around 9.9 million of these chains were shared by at least two donors. A nearest-neighbor algorithm error-corrected the raw reads and collapsed the reads into unique sequences, merging closely related sequences to remove PCR and sequencing errors. V, D and J gene segments were assigned by aligning CDR3 sequences to IMGT reference sequences. For a sequence to be retained, at least a six-nucleotide match to both a V gene segment and a J gene segment was required. Rearrangements were classified as productive when the CDR3 lacked stop codons and remained in frame with V and J, and all other rearrangements were classified as non-productive. Following IMGT convention, CDR3 was defined as the stretch from the second conserved V-encoded cysteine to the conserved J-encoded phenylalanine. The earlier analysis of about 530 of the donors excluded any sequence lacking an unambiguous match to a single V gene segment. In an earlier analysis of roughly 500 of the donors, V segments were called functional above 56.7% productive rearrangements and were called segregating when the between-donor standard deviation exceeded 5%. A statistical classification framework was built for diagnosing cytomegalovirus status from the catalog of TCR beta chain sequences. In a later analysis, V and J genes were assigned by comparing TCR nucleotide sequences against IMGT/GENE-DB human TR gene sequences. A later analysis assigned CDR3 sequences and most-parsimonious VDJ recombination scenarios with the TCRdist pipeline. In a later analysis, each TCR beta chain was defined by its CDR3 amino acid sequence together with its V-gene family, and reads lacking a unique V-gene family were excluded. In a later analysis, 450 to 600 highly shared, low-generation-probability nucleotide sequences were removed to address suspected cross-contamination and a sequencing artifact. A later analysis calculated a clonal expansion index for each public chain from normalized within-repertoire ranks of inferred template counts. In a later analysis, generation probabilities were computed with a VDJ recombination model fitted to out-of-frame rearrangements, and the resulting probabilities were checked against IGoR. Hypergeometric tests were used in a later analysis to score TCR-TCR, TCR-HLA and TCR-CMV co-occurrence, with a repertoire-size bias correction applied to the TCR pairs. In a later analysis, false discovery rates were estimated by permuting HLA or CMV assignments 20 times. In a later analysis, co-occurring TCRs were grouped using DBSCAN, with TCRdist sequence similarity added in when clustering inside HLA-allele-positive subsets. Repertoires with fewer than 30,000 or more than 120,000 public chains, plus five repertoires with anomalous nucleotide sharing, were excluded from co-occurrence clustering. Not all clones reach the TCRdb copy of this immuneACCESS table, which keeps in-frame sequences only. Checked studies attribute under half of the gap to unresolved V genes and leave the rest unexplained. That table gives V, J and clone size, and the DNA gave D and trimming. The table for this sample lists approximately 110,000 clones; 79% of them were counted only once. The ten largest make up about 3.1% of the sample.

The germline V gene (reference sequence) supplies CDR1 SGHNT and CDR2 YYREEE. The germline V and J ends show losses of 4 bases and 0 bases respectively, and no gene match explains 6 bases of the junction. The CDR3 measures 17 amino acids from cysteine to phenylalanine. The retained sequence is limited to the CDR3, 51 bases, with the frame set at the first base. In total, approximately 690 healthy bone marrow donors made up the cohort. At the time of sampling, all cohort members were nominally healthy, though unrecorded immune exposures were likely present. The donor was CMV seronegative and belonged to the group of roughly 330 seronegative cohort members. A peripheral blood sample was collected from each donor, and TCR beta sequencing was performed on peripheral blood mononuclear cells. Genomic DNA extraction from the blood cell samples was performed with the Qiagen DNeasy Blood Extraction Kit.

The V and J genes are TRBV5-4 and TRBJ2-3; 12 bases in between match TRBD2. The sample taken for sequencing was PBMCs. This TCR derives from a woman aged 40 to 55 in good health and CMV-seronegative. The sequenced DNA: TGTGCCAGCAGCCCTGGACTAGCGGGACCCAGCACAGATACGCAGTATTTT. Its amino acids are CASSPGLAGPSTDTQYF. Supplemented by the reference TRBV5-4 and TRBJ2-3 proteins around the CDR3, the complete variable domain is ETGVTQSPTHLIKTRGQQVTLRCSSQSGHNTVSWYQQALGQGPQFIFQYYREEENGRGNFPPRFSGLQFPNYSSELNVNALELDDSALYLCASSPGLAGPSTDTQYFGPGTRLTVL.